The T cell receptor beta chain described here comes from a study of blood T cell repertoires in COVID-19. In the study overall: Whether acute or convalescent, the COVID-19 samples came from the United States, Italy and Spain. In each case, the material was cDNA or gDNA derived from T cells, B-cell-depleted T cells, or PBMCs.

This CDR3 is 14 amino acids long. The V end was cut by 2 bases, the J end by 1 base, with 8 bases between. CDR1 MGHRA and CDR2 YSYEKL come from the germline V gene. The assay was immunoSEQ multiplex PCR, and TCRdb's table has in-frame clones only and misses some. The sample carries just over 300,000 clones, 70% to 90% recorded once. Participants were aged about 18 to 100 years from about two dozen US areas. Researchers sorted participants into cohorts using their self-reported clinical history. Specimen: PBMCs or T cells enriched from blood (not recorded which). The chain has TRBV4-1 and TRBJ1-1; D not certain. This clonotype originated in a man aged 25-45 years who had recovered from COVID-19. CDR3 sequence reads: CASSQPQSNTEAFF. The CDR3 DNA reads TGCGCCAGCAGCCAACCCCAGTCGAACACTGAAGCTTTCTTT.